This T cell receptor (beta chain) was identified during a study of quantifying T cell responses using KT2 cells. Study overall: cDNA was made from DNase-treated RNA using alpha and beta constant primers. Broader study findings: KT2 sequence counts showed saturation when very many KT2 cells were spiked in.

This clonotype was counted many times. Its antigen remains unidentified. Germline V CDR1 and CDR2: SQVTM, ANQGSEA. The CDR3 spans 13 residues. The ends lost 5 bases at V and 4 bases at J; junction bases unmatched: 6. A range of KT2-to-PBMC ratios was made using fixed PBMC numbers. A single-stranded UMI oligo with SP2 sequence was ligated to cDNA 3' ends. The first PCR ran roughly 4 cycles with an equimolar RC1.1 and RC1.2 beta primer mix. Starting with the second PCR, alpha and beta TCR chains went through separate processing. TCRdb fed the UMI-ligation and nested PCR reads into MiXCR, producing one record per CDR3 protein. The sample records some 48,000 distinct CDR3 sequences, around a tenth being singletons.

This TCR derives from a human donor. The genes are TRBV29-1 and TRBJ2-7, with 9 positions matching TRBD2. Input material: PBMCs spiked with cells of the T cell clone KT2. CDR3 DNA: TGCAGCGTTACCGGGACTAGCAGATACGAGCAGTACTTC. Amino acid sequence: CSVTGTSRYEQYF.